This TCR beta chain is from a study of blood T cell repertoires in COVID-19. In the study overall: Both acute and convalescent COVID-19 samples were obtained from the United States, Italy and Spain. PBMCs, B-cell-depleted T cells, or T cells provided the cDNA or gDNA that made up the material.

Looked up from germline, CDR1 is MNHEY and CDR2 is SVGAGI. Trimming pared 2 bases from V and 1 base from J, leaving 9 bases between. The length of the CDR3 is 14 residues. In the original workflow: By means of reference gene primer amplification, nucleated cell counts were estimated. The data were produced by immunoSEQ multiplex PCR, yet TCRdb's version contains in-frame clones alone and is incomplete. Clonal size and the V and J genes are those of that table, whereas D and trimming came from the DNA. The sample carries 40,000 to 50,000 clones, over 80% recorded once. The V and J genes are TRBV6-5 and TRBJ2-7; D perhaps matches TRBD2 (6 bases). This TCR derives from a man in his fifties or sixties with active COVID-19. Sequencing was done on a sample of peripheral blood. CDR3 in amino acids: CASSYLAGSYEQYF. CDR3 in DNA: TGTGCCAGCAGTTACCTTGCGGGGTCCTACGAGCAGTACTTC.